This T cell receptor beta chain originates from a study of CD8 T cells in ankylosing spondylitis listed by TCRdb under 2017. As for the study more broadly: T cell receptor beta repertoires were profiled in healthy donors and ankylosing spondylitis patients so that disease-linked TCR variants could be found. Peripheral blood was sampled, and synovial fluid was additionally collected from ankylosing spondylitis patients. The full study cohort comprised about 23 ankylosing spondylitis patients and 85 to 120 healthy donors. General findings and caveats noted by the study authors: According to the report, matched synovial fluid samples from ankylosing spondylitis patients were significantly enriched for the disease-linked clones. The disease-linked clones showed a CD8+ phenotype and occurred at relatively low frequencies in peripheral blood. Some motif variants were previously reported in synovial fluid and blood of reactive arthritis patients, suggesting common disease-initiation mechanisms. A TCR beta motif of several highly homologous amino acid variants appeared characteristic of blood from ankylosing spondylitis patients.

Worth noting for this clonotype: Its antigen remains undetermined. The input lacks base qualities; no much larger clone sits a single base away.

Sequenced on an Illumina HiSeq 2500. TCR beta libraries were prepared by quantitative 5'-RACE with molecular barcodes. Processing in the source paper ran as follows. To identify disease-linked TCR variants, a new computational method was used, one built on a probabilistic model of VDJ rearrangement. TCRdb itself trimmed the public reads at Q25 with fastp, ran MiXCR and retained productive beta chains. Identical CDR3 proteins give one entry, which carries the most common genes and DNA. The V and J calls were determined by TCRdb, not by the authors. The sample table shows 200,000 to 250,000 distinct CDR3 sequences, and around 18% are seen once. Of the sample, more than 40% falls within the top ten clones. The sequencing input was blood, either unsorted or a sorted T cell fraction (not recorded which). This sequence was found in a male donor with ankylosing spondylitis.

DNA sequence: TGTGCCAGCAGCGTAGCGGCTCTGGGGGCCTGGGCCACAGATACGCAGTATTTT. Translated, it reads CASSVAALGAWATDTQYF. This receptor chain uses TRBV9 and TRBJ2-3, with a tentative D gene TRBD1 over 6 matching bases. The trim is 0 bases for V and 2 bases for J, with a gap of 19 bases between the germline ends. Spanning cysteine to phenylalanine, the CDR3 consists of 18 amino acids. CDR3 DNA only is kept here, 54 bases in frame from base 1. From a lookup of the germline V gene, CDR1 and CDR2 are SGDLS and YYNGEE.